This paragraph reports one T cell receptor (beta chain). What it binds is not known. Germline V CDR1 and CDR2: SQVTM, ANQGSEA. J gave up 7 bases and V 8 bases, and 8 bases lay outside the gene matches. This CDR3 comprises 12 residues. This specimen belongs to a study of cytomegalovirus exposure and HLA in healthy donors. TCRdb's copy holds only in-frame clones and misses some; the assay was immunoSEQ multiplex PCR. The data hold 150,000 to 200,000 clones, with about 82% observed a single time. Overall study results and limits: Per published reports, the classifier diagnosed cytomegalovirus status with high specificity and sensitivity. The study put roughly 160 TCR beta chains on its list as cytomegalovirus-associated.

V is TRBV29-1 and J is TRBJ1-1; the match to TRBD1 covers 9 bases. The sequenced sample consisted of PBMCs. This TCR was sampled from a woman aged 18-29 years in good health and CMV-seronegative. The CDR3 coding sequence is TGCAGCTTATGGGACAGGGCAAATGAAGCTTTCTTT. Amino acids: CSLWDRANEAFF.